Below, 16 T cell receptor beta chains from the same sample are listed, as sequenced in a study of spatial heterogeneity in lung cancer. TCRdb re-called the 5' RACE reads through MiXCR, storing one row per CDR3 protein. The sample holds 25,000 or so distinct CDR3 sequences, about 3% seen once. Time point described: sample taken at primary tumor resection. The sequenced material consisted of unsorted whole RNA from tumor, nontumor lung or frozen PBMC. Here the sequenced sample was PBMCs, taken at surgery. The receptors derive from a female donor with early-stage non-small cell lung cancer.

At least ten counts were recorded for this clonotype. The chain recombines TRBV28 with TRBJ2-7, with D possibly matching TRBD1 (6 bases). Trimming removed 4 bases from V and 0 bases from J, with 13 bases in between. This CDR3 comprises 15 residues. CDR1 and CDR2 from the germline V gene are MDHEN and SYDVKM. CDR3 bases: TGTGCCAGCAGTTCCACGTCGACAGGCTCCTACGAGCAGTACTTC. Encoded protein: CASSSTSTGSYEQYF.

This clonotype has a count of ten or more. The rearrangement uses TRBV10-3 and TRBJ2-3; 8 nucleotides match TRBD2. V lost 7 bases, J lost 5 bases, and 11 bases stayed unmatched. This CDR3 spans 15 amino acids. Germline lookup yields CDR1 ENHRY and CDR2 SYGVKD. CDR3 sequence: CAITLQERGLDTQYF. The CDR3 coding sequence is TGTGCCATCACCCTACAAGAGCGGGGGTTAGATACGCAGTATTTT.

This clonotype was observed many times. For the CDR3, the DNA is TGCAGCGCCCCCTCACCCAACTTGAACTATGGCTACACCTTC. Translating gives CSAPSPNLNYGYTF. The rearrangement uses TRBV29-1 and TRBJ1-2; no reliable D call. Germline CDR1 SQVTM, CDR2 ANQGSEA. Trimming removed 7 bases from V and 2 bases from J, with 17 bases in between. The CDR3 spans 14 residues.

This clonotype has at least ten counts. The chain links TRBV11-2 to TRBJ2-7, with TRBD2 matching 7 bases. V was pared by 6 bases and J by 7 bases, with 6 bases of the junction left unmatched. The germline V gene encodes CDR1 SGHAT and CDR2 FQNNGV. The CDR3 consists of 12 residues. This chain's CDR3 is CASRSGTEEQYF. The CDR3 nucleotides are TGTGCCAGCAGAAGCGGGACTGAAGAGCAGTACTTC. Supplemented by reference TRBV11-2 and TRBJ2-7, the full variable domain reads EAGVAQSPRYKIIEKRQSVAFWCNPISGHATLYWYQQILGQGPKLLIQFQNNGVVDDSQLPKDRFSAERLKGVDSTLKIQPAKLEDSAVYLCASRSGTEEQYFGPGTRLTVT.

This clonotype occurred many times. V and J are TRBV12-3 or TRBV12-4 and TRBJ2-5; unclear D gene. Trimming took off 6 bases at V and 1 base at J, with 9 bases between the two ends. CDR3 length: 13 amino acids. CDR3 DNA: TGTGCCAGCAGGTCCTTCGGCCAAGAGACCCAGTACTTC. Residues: CASRSFGQETQYF.

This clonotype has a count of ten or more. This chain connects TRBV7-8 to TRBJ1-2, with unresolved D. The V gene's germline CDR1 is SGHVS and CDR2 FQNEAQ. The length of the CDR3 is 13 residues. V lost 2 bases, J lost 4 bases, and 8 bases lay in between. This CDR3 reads CASSLSAAYGYTF. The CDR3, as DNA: TGTGCCAGCAGCTTAAGCGCAGCCTATGGCTACACCTTC. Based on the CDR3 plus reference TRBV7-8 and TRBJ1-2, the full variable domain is GAGVSQSPRYKVAKRGQDVALRCDPISGHVSLFWYQQALGQGPEFLTYFQNEAQLDKSGLPSDRFFAERPEGSVSTLKIQRTQQEDSAVYLCASSLSAAYGYTFGSGTRLTVV.

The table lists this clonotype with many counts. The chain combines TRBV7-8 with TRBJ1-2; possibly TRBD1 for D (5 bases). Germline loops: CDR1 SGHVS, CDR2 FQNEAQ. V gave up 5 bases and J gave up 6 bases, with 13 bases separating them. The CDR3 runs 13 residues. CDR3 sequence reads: CASSLQVGNGYTF. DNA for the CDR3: TGTGCCAGCAGCCTACAGGTGGGAAATGGCTACACCTTC. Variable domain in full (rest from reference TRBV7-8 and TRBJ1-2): GAGVSQSPRYKVAKRGQDVALRCDPISGHVSLFWYQQALGQGPEFLTYFQNEAQLDKSGLPSDRFFAERPEGSVSTLKIQRTQQEDSAVYLCASSLQVGNGYTFGSGTRLTVV.

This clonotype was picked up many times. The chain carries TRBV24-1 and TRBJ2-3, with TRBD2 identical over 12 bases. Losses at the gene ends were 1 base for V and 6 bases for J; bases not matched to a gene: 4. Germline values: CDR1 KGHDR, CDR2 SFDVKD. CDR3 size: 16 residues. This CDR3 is CATSDFGLAGMDTQYF. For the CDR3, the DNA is TGTGCCACCAGTGATTTCGGACTAGCGGGAATGGATACGCAGTATTTT.

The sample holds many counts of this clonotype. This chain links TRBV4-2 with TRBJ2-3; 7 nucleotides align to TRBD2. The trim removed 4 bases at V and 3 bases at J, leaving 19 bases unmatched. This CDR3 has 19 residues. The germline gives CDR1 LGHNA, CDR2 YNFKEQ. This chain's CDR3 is CASSPQLREIRSRTDTQYF. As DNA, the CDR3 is TGTGCCAGCAGCCCCCAGTTGCGGGAGATTAGGAGTCGTACAGATACGCAGTATTTT.

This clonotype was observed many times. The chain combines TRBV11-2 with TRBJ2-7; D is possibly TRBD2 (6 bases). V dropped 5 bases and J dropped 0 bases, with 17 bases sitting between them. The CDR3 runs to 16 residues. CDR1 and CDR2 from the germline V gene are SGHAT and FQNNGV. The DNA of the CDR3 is TGTGCCAGCAGCCCCCCGGAGTGGGACTCCTCCTACGAGCAGTACTTC. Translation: CASSPPEWDSSYEQYF.

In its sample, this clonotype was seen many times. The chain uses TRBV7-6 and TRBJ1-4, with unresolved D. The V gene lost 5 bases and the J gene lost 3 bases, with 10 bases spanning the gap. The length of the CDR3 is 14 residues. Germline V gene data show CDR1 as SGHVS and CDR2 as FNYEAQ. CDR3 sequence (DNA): TGTGCCAGCAGCCCGGAAGTCTCTAATGAAAAACTGTTTTTT. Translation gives CASSPEVSNEKLFF.

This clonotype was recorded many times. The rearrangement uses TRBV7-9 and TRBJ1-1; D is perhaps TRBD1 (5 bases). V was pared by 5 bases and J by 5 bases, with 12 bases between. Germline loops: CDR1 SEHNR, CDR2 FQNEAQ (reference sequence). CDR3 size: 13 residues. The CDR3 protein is CASSLYEGTEAFF. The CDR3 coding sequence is TGTGCCAGCAGCCTATACGAGGGGACTGAAGCTTTCTTT.

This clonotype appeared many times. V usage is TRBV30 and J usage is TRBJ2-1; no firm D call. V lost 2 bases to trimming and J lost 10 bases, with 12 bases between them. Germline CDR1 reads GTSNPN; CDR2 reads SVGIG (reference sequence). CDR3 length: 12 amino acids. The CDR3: CAWSTTTREQFF. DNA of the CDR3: TGTGCCTGGAGTACTACGACAAGGGAGCAGTTCTTC.

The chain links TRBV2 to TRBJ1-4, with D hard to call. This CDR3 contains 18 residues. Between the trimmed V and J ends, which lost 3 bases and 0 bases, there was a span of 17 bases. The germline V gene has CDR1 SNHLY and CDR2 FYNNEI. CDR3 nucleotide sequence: TGTGCCAGCAGTGATGCGGCACAACACCCAACAACTAATGAAAAACTGTTTTTT. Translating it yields CASSDAAQHPTTNEKLFF.

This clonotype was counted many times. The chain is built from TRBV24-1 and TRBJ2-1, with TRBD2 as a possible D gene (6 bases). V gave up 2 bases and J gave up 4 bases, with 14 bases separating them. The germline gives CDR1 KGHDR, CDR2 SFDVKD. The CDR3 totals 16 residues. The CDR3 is CATSDSSARGYNEQFF. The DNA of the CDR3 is TGTGCCACCAGTGATTCTAGCGCACGGGGTTACAATGAGCAGTTCTTC.

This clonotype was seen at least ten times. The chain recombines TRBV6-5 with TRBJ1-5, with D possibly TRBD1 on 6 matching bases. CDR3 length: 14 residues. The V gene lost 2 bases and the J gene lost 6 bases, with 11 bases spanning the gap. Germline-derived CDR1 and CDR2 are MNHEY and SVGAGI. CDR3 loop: CASSYGRGSQPQHF. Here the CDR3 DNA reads TGTGCCAGCAGTTACGGGAGGGGGAGTCAGCCCCAGCATTTT.